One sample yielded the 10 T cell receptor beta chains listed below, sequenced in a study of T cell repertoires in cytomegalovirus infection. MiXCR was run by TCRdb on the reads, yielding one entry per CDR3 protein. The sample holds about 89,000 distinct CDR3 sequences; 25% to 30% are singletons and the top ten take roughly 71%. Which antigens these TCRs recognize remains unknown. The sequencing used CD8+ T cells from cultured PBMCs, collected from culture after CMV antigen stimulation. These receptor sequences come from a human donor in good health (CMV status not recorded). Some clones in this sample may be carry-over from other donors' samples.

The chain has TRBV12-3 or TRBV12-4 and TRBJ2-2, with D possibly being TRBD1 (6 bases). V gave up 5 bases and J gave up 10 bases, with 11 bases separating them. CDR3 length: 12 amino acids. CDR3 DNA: TGTGCCAGCAGTCCGGACAGTTCGGAGCTGTTTTTT. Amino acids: CASSPDSSELFF.

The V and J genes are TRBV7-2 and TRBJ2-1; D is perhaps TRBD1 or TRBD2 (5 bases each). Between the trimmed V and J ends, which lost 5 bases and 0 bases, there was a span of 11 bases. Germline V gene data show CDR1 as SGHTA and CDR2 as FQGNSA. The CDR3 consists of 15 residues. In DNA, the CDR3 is TGTGCCAGCAGCCCGGGACCGAGCTCCTACAATGAGCAGTTCTTC. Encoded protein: CASSPGPSSYNEQFF.

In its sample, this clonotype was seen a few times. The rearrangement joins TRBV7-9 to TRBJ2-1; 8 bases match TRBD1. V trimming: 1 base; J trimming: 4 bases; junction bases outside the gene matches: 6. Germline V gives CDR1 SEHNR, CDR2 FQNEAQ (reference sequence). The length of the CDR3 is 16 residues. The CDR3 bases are TGTGCCAGCAGCTTAGTTGGCAGGGGGCTTTACAATGAGCAGTTCTTC. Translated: CASSLVGRGLYNEQFF.

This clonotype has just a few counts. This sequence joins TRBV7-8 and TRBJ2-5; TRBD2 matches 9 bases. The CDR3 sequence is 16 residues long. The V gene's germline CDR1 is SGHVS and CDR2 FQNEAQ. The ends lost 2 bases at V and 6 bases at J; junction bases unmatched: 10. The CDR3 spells CASSLYQAGGGKTQYF. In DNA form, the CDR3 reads TGTGCCAGCAGCTTATACCAGGCGGGGGGGGGGAAGACCCAGTACTTC.

In nucleotides, the CDR3 is TGCAGTGCGCTTCCGGGACAGAAAATCACAGATACGCAGTATTTT. Residues: CSALPGQKITDTQYF. The V call is TRBV20-1, the J call TRBJ2-3; 7 nucleotides line up with TRBD1. Germline V gives CDR1 DFQATT, CDR2 SNEGSKA (reference sequence). V lost 6 bases to trimming and J lost 2 bases; unmatched junction nucleotides: 11. This CDR3 spans 15 amino acids.

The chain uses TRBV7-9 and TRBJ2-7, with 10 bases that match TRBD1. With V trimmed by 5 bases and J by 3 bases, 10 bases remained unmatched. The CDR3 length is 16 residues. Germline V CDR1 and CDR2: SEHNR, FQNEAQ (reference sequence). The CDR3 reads CASSELGQGRVYEQYF. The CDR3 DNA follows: TGTGCCAGCAGCGAATTGGGACAGGGGAGAGTCTACGAGCAGTACTTC.

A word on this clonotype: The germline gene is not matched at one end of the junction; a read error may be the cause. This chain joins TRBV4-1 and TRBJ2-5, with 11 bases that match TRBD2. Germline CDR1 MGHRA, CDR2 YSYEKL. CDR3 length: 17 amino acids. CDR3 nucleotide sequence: TGCGGCAGCAGCCAGGATACTAGCGGGAGTTTCTTTGAGACCCAGTACTTC. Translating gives CGSSQDTSGSFFETQYF.

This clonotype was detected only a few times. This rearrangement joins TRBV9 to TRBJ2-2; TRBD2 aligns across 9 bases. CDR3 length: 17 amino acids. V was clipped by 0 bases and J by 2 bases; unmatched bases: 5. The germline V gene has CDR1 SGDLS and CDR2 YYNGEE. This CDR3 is CASSVGVAGVNTGELFF. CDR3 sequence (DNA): TGTGCCAGCAGCGTAGGAGTAGCGGGGGTCAACACCGGGGAGCTGTTTTTT.

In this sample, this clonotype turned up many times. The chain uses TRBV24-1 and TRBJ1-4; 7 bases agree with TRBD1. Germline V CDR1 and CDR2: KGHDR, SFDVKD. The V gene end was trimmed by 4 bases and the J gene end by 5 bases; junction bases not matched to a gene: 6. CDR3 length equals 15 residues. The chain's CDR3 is CATSDRTGPNEKLFF. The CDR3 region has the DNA TGTGCCACCAGTGACAGGACAGGACCAAATGAAAAACTGTTTTTT.

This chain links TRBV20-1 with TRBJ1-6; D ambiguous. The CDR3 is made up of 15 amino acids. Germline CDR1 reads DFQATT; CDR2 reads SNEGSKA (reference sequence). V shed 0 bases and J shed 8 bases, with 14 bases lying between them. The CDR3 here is CSARDKELPYSPLHF. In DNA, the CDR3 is TGCAGTGCTAGAGATAAGGAACTTCCCTATTCACCCCTCCACTTT.